Listed here are 5 T cell receptor beta chains from one sample, sequenced in a study of cytomegalovirus exposure and HLA in healthy donors. 60 Vbeta and 13 Jbeta primers were used in PCR. This table comes from immunoSEQ multiplex PCR, and its TCRdb copy is limited to in-frame clones, with some not included. The profile shows 200,000 or so clones, around 86% of them singletons. The sequenced sample consisted of PBMCs. The receptor set was obtained from a man aged 25 to 40 in good health and CMV-seronegative.

The chain recombines TRBV11-3 with TRBJ1-5; D gene unclear. Looked up from germline, CDR1 is SGHNT and CDR2 is YENEEA. This CDR3 spans 15 amino acids. The V end was cut by 11 bases, the J end by 0 bases, with 17 bases between. CDR3 sequence: CAGDLKVHSNQPQHF. The CDR3 nucleotides are TGTGCCGGCGACTTAAAGGTCCATAGCAATCAGCCCCAGCATTTT.

The V call is TRBV4-1, the J call TRBJ2-3; TRBD1 agrees at 7 bases. V gave up 4 bases and J gave up 5 bases; unmatched junction bases: 0. From germline, CDR1 is MGHRA and CDR2 YSYEKL. There are 12 residues in the CDR3. CDR3 sequence (DNA): TGCGCCAGCAGCCGGACAGGAGATACGCAGTATTTT. Translated: CASSRTGDTQYF.

The chain is built from TRBV28 and TRBJ2-5; D possibly corresponds to TRBD1 (5 bases). The length of the CDR3 is 14 residues. Germline V CDR1 and CDR2: MDHEN, SYDVKM. The V end lost 3 bases, the J end lost 5 bases, and 13 bases lay between the germline ends. The CDR3 protein is CASSLADKYETQYF. CDR3 DNA sequence: TGTGCCAGCAGTTTGGCGGACAAGTACGAGACCCAGTACTTC.

This clone was observed a handful of times. V gene TRBV7-9 combines with J gene TRBJ1-1, with 8 bases lining up with TRBD1. From germline, CDR1 is SEHNR and CDR2 FQNEAQ (reference sequence). The CDR3 runs 15 residues. J was trimmed by 1 base and V by 5 bases; bases with no gene match: 6. The CDR3 spells CASSGRTGTNTEAFF. CDR3 sequence (DNA): TGTGCCAGCAGCGGCCGGACAGGGACGAACACTGAAGCTTTCTTT.

The J gene is TRBJ2-4, the V gene TRBV9; perhaps TRBD2 as D (6 bases). In germline, CDR1 is SGDLS, CDR2 YYNGEE. CDR3 length equals 15 residues. The V and J ends lost 2 bases and 10 bases respectively, with 19 bases between them. This chain's CDR3 is CASSVGTPTLSIQYF. CDR3 DNA sequence: TGTGCCAGCAGCGTCGGGACTCCCACACTTTCAATTCAGTACTTC.